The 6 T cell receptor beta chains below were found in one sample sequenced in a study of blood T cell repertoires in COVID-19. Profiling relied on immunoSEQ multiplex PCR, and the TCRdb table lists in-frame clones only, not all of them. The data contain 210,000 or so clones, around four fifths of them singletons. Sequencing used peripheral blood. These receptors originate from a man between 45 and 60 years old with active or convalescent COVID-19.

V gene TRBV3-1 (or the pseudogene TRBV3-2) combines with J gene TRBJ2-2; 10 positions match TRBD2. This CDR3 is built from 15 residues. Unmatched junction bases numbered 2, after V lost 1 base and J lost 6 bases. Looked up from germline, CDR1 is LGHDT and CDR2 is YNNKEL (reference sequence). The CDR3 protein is CASSQGTSGPGELFF. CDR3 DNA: TGTGCCAGCAGCCAAGGGACTAGCGGTCCCGGGGAGCTGTTTTTT.

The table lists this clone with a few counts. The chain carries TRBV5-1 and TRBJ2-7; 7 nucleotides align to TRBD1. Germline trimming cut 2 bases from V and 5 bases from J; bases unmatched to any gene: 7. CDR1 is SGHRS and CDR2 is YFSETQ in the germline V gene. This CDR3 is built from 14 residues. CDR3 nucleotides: TGCGCCAGCAGCTTCGGACAGGAGACTAACGAGCAGTACTTC. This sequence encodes CASSFGQETNEQYF.

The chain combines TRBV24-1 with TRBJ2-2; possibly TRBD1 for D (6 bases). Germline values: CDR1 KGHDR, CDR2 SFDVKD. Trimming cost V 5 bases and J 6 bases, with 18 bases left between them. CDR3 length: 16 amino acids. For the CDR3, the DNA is TGTGCCACCAGTGCAGCAGGGGCAAATCGGCCCGGGGAGCTGTTTTTT. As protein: CATSAAGANRPGELFF.

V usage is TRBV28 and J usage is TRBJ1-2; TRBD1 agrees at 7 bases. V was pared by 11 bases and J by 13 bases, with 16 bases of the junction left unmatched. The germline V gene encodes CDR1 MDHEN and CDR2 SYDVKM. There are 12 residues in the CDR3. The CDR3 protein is CASRDSAFLFTF. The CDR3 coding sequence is TGTGCCTCGCGGGACAGTGCTTTTCTTTTCACCTTC.

In nucleotides, the CDR3 is TGCGCCAGCAGCTCCGGGACAGTTTTTGGGGATGAGCAGTTCTTC. Protein: CASSSGTVFGDEQFF. The genes are TRBV5-1 and TRBJ2-1; TRBD1 agrees at 7 bases. Germline lookup yields CDR1 SGHRS and CDR2 YFSETQ. This CDR3 is built from 15 residues. The ends lost 3 bases at V and 8 bases at J; junction bases unmatched: 11.

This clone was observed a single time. CDR3 nucleotide sequence: TGTGCCAGCACCATAGCGGGAGATTACAATGAGCAGTTCTTC. Translation gives CASTIAGDYNEQFF. The rearrangement joins TRBV28 to TRBJ2-1; TRBD2 agrees at 9 bases. The germline gives CDR1 MDHEN, CDR2 SYDVKM. The CDR3 sequence is 14 residues long. Trimming removed 7 bases from V and 4 bases from J; junction bases left unmatched: 5.